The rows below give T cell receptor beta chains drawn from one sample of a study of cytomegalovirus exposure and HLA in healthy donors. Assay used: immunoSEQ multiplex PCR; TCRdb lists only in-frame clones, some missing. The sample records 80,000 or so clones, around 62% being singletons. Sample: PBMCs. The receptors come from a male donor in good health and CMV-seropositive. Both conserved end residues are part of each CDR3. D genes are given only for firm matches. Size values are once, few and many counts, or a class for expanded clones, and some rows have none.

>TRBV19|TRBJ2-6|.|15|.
CASSRGASGANVLTF
TGTGCCAGTAGCCGGGGGGCAAGTGGGGCCAACGTCCTGACTTTC
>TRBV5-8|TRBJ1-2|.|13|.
CASSLGPGCGYTF
TGTGCCAGCAGCTTAGGCCCAGGGTGTGGCTACACCTTC
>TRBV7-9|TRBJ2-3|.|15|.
CASSLAAGTTDTQYF
TGTGCCAGCAGCTTAGCGGCAGGAACGACAGATACGCAGTATTTT
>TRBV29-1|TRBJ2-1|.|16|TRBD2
CSVEAAGDPTGHEQFF
TGCAGCGTTGAAGCCGCGGGGGACCCGACGGGTCATGAGCAGTTCTTC
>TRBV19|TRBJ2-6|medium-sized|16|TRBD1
CASRRTGSPVANVLTF
TGTGCCAGTAGGAGGACAGGGTCCCCTGTCGCCAACGTCCTGACTTTC
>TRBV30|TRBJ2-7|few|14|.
CAWMKDRLSYEQYF
TGTGCCTGGATGAAAGACCGACTCAGTTACGAGCAGTACTTC
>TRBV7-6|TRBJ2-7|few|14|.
CASSLVASAYEQYF
TGTGCCAGCAGCTTAGTCGCGTCCGCCTACGAGCAGTACTTC
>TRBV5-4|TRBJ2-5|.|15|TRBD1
CASSPPGGRQETQYF
TGTGCCAGCAGCCCCCCAGGGGGTAGACAAGAGACCCAGTACTTC
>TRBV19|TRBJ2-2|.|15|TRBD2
CASLETSGFSRELFF
TGTGCCAGTCTTGAGACTAGCGGGTTTTCCCGGGAGCTGTTTTTT
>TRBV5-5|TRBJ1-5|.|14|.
CASSSLGVGQPQHF
TGTGCCAGCAGCTCCTTAGGGGTCGGTCAGCCCCAGCATTTT
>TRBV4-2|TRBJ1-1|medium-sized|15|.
CASSQAYREGTEAFF
TGTGCCAGCAGCCAGGCCTACAGGGAAGGCACTGAAGCTTTCTTT
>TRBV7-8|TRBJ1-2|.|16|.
CASSPFSQGPGYGYTF
TGTGCCAGCAGTCCTTTTTCACAGGGACCGGGCTATGGCTACACCTTC
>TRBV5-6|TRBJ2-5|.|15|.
CASSLARGAQETQYF
TGTGCCAGCAGCTTGGCCAGGGGCGCCCAAGAGACCCAGTACTTC
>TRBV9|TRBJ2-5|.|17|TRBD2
CASSVGGLAGSKETQYF
TGTGCCAGCAGCGTAGGGGGACTAGCGGGGTCAAAAGAGACCCAGTACTTC
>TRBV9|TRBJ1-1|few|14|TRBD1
CASSLRTGGTEAFF
TGTGCCAGCAGCCTTAGGACAGGGGGCACTGAAGCTTTCTTT
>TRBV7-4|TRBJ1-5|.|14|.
CASSSRQYNQPQHF
TGTGCCAGCAGCTCCCGACAGTATAATCAGCCCCAGCATTTT
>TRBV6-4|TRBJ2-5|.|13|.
CASRVGGIETQYF
TGTGCCAGCAGAGTGGGGGGAATCGAGACCCAGTACTTC
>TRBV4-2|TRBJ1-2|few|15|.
CASSQAGLQLYGYTF
TGTGCCAGCAGCCAAGCGGGACTCCAATTGTATGGCTACACCTTC
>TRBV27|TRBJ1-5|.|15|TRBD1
CASSFPGQGRQPQHF
TGTGCCAGCAGTTTTCCGGGACAGGGGAGGCAGCCCCAGCATTTT
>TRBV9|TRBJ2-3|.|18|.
CASSVGGGWANQPDTQYF
TGTGCCAGCAGCGTAGGTGGGGGGTGGGCTAATCAGCCAGATACGCAGTATTTT
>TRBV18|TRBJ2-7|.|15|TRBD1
CASSRGTGSSYEQYF
TGTGCCAGCTCACGGGGGACAGGGAGCTCCTACGAGCAGTACTTC
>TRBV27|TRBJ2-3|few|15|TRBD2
CASSFSGGGTDTQYF
TGTGCCAGCAGCTTTAGCGGGGGGGGCACAGATACGCAGTATTTT
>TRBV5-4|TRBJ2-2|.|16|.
CASSLGRGLGTGELFF
TGTGCCAGCAGCTTGGGGAGGGGGCTGGGCACCGGGGAGCTGTTTTTT
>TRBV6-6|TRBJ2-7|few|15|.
CASSPLGGTPYEQYF
TGTGCCAGCAGTCCCCTTGGCGGCACCCCCTACGAGCAGTACTTC
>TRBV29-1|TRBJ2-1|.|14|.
CSVDIGGIYNEQFF
TGCAGCGTGGATATCGGAGGGATCTACAATGAGCAGTTCTTC
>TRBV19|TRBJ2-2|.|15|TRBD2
CASSIGLAGAGELFF
TGTGCCAGTAGTATCGGACTAGCGGGAGCCGGGGAGCTGTTTTTT
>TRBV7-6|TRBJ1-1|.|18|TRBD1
CASSARQGRYQGNTEAFF
TGTGCCAGCAGCGCCCGACAGGGGCGTTACCAAGGAAACACTGAAGCTTTCTTT
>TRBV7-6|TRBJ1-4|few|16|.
CASSPLLTATNEKLFF
TGTGCCAGCAGTCCCTTACTGACTGCAACTAATGAAAAACTGTTTTTT
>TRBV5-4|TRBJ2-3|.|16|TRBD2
CASSLDGGANTDTQYF
TGTGCCAGCAGCTTGGACGGGGGGGCGAACACAGATACGCAGTATTTT
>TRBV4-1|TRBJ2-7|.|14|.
CASSQVNGGYEQYF
TGCGCCAGCAGCCAAGTCAACGGAGGATACGAGCAGTACTTC
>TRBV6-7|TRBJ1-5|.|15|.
CASSYRGGWDQPQHF
TGTGCCAGCAGTTACAGGGGCGGTTGGGATCAGCCCCAGCATTTT
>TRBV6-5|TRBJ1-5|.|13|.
CASSYGGGQPQHF
TGTGCCAGCAGTTATGGGGGGGGTCAGCCCCAGCATTTT
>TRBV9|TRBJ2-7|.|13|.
CASSPKWGGEQYF
TGTGCCAGCAGCCCCAAGTGGGGAGGCGAGCAGTACTTC
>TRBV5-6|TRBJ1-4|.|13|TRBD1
CASSLTGVEKLFF
TGTGCCAGCAGCTTGACAGGGGTTGAAAAACTGTTTTTT
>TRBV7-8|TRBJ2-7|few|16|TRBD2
CASSTTTSGGYYEQYF
TGTGCCAGCAGCACTACGACTAGCGGGGGCTACTACGAGCAGTACTTC
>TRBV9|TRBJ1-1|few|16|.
CASSPQALPPNTEAFF
TGTGCCAGCAGCCCCCAGGCCCTTCCCCCGAACACTGAAGCTTTCTTT
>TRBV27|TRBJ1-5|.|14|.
CASSAAGINQPQHF
TGTGCCAGCAGTGCCGCCGGGATCAATCAGCCCCAGCATTTT
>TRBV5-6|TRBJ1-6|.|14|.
CASSFLRGNSPLHF
TGTGCCAGCAGCTTTCTTAGGGGAAATTCACCCCTCCACTTT
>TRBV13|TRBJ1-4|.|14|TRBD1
CASSLGQGARKLFF
TGTGCCAGCAGCTTAGGACAGGGGGCGAGAAAACTGTTTTTT
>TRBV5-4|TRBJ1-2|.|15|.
CASSLGSAANYGYTF
TGTGCCAGCAGCTTGGGAAGTGCGGCTAACTATGGCTACACCTTC
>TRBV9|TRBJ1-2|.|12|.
CASDTGVGGYTF
TGTGCCAGCGACACGGGAGTTGGGGGCTACACCTTC
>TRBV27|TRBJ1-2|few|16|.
CASSPWGGVTGNGYTF
TGTGCCAGCAGTCCCTGGGGTGGGGTTACAGGGAATGGCTACACCTTC
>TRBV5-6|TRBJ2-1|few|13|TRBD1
CASSLGEDREEFF
TGTGCCAGCAGCTTGGGGGAGGACAGGGAGGAGTTCTTC
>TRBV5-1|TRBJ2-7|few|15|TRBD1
CASSDSGTASYEQYF
TGCGCCAGCAGCGATTCCGGGACAGCGAGCTACGAGCAGTACTTC
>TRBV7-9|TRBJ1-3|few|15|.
CASSSGEYSGNTIYF
TGTGCCAGCAGCTCCGGGGAATACTCTGGAAACACCATATATTTT
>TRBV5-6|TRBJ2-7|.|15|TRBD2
CASSQWTSYHYEQYF
TGTGCCAGCAGCCAATGGACTAGTTATCACTACGAGCAGTACTTC
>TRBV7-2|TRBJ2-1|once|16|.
CASSLAGDSGANEQFF
TGTGCCAGCAGCTTAGCGGGGGACTCTGGGGCCAATGAGCAGTTCTTC
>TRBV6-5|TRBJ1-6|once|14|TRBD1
CASTPGTGRSPLHF
TGTGCCAGCACCCCCGGGACAGGGAGGTCACCCCTCCACTTT
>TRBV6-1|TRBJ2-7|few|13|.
CASSGGGRNEQYF
TGTGCCAGCAGTGGGGGGGGGCGTAACGAGCAGTACTTC
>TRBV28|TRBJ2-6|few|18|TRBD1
CASSKTGTGGTGANVLTF
TGTGCCAGCAGTAAAACCGGGACAGGGGGCACTGGGGCCAACGTCCTGACTTTC
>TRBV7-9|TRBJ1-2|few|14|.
CASSLDGPNYGYTF
TGTGCCAGCAGCTTAGATGGCCCTAACTATGGCTACACCTTC
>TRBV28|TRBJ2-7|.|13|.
CASSLLHHYEQYF
TGTGCCAGCAGTTTATTACACCACTACGAGCAGTACTTC